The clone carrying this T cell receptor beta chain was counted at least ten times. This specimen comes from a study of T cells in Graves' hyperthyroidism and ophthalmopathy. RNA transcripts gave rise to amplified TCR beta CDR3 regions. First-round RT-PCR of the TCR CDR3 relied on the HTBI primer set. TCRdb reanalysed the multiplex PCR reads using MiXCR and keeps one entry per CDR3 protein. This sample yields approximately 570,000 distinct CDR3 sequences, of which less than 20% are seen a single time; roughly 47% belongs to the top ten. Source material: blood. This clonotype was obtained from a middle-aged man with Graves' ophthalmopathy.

CDR3 residues: CASSSHREQYF. In DNA form, the CDR3 reads TGTGCCAGCAGCTCCCACCGAGAGCAGTACTTC. The chain carries TRBV11-2 and TRBJ2-7; the D is unclear. CDR1 is SGHAT and CDR2 is FQNNGV in the germline V gene. Trimming cost V 4 bases and J 7 bases, with 8 bases left between them. The CDR3 is 11 amino acids.